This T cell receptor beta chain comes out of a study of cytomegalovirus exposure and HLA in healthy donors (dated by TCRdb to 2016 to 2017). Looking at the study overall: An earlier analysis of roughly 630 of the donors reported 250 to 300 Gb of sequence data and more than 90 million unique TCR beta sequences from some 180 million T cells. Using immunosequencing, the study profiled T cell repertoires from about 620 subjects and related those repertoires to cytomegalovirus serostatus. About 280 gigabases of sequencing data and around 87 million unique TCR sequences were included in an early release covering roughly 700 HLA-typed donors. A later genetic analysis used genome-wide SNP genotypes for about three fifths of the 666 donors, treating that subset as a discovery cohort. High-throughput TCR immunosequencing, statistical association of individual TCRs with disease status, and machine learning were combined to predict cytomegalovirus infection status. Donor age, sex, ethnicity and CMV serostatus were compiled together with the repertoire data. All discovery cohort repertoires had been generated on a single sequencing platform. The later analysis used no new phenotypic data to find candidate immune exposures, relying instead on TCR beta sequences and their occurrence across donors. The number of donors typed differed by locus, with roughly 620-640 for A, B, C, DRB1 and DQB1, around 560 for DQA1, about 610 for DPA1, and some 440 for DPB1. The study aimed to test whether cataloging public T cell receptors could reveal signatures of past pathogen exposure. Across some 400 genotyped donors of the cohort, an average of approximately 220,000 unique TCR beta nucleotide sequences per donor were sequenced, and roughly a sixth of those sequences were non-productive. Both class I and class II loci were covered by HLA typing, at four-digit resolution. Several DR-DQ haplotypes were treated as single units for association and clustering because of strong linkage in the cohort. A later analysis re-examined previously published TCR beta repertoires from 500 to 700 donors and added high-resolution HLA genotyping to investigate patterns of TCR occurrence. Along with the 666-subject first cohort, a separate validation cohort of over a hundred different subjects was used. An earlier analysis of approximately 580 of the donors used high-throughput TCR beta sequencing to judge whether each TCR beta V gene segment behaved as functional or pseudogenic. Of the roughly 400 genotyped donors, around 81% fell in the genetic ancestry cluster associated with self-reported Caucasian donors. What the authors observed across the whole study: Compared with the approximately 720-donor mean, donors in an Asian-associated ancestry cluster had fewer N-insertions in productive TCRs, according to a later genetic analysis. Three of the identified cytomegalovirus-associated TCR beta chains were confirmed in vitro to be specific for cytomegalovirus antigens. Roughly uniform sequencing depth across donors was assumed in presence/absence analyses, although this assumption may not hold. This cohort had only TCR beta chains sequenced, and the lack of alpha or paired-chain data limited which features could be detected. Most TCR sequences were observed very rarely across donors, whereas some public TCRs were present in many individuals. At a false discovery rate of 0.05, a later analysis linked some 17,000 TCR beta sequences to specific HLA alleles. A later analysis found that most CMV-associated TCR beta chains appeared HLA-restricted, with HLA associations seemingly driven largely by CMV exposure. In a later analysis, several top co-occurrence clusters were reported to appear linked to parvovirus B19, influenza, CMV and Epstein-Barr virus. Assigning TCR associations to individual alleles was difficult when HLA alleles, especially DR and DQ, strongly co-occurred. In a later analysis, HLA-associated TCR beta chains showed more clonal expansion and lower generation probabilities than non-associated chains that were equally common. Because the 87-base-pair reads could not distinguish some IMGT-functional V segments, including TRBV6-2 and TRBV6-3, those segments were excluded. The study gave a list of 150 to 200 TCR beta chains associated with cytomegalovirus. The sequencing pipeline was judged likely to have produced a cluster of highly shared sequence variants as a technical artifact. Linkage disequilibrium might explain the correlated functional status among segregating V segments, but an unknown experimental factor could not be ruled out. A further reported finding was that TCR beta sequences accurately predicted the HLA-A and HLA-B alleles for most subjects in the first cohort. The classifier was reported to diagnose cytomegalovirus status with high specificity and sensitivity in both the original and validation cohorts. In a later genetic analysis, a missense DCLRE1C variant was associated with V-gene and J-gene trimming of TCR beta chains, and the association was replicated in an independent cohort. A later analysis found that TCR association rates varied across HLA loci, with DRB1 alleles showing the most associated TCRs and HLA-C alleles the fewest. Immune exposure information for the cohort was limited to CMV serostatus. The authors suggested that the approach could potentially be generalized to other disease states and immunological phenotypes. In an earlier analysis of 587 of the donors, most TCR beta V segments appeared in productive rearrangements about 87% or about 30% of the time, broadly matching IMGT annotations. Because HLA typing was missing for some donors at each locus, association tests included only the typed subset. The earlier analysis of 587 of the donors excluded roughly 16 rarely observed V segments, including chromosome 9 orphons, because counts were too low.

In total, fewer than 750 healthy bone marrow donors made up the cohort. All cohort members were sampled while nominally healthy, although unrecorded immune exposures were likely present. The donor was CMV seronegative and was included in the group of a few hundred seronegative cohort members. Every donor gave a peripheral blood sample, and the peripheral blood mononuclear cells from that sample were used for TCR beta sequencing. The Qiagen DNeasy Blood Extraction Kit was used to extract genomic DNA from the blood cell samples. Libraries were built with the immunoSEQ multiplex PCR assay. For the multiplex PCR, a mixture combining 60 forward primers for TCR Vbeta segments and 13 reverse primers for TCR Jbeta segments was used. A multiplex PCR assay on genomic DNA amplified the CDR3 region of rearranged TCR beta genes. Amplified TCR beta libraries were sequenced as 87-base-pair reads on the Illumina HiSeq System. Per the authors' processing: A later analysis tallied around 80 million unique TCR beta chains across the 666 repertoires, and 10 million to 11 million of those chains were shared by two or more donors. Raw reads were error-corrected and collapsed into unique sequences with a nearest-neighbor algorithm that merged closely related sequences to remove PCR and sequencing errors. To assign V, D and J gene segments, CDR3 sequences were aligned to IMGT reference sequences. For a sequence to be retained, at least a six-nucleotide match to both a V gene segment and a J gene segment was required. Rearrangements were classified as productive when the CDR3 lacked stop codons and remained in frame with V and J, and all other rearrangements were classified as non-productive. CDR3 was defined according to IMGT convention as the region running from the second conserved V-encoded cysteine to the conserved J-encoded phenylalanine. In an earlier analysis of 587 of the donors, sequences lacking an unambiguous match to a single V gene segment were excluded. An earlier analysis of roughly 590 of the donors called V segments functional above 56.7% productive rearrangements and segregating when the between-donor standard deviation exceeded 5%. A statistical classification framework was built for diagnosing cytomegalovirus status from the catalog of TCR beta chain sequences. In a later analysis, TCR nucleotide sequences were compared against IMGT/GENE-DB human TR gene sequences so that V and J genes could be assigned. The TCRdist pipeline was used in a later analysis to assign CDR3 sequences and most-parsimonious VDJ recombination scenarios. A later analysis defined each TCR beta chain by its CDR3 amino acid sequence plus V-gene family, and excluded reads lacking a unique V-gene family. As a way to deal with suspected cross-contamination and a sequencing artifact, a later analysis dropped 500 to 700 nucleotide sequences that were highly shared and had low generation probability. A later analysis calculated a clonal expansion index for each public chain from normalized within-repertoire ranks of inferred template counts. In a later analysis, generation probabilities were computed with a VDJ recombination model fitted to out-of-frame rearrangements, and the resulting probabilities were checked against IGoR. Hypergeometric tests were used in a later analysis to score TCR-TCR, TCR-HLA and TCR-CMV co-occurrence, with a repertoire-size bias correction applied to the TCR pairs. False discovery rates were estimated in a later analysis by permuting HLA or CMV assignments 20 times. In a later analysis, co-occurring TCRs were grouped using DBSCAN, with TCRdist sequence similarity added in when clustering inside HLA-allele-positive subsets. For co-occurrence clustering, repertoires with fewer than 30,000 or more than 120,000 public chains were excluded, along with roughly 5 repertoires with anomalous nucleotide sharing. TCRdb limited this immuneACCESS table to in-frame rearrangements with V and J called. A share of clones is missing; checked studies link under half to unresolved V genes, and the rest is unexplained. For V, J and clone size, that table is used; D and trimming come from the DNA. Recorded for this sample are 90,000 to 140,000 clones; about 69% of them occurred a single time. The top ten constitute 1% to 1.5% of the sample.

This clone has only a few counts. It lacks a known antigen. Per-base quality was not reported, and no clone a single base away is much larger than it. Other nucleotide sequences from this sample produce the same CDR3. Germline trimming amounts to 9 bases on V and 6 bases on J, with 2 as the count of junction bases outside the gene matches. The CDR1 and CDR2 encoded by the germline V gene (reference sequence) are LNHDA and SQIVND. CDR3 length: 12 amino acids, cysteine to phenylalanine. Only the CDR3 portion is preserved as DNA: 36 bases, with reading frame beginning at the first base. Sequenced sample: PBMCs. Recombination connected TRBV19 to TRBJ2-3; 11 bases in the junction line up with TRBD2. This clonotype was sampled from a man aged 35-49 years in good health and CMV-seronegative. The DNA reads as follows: TGTGCCAGCAGACTAGCGGGGGATACGCAGTATTTT. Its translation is CASRLAGDTQYF.